This T cell receptor (beta chain) appears in the sequencing data of a study of regulatory T cells in long-lasting Graves disease. The study, taken as a whole, reports: Persistent cases favored TRBV28, TRBJ1-2 and TRBJ2-5.

This clonotype turned up a few times. Its antigen is unidentified. The germline V gene encodes CDR1 MGHDK and CDR2 SYGVNS. The CDR3 has 14 amino acids. V lost 3 bases and J lost 4, with 10 bases in between. Indicated time point: persistent/refractory GD, antithyroid drugs over 5 years with positive TRAb. PBMC-extracted RNA yielded the TCR library. Investigators prepared the TCR beta libraries by applying iRepertoire HTBI primers and Arm-PCR of CDR3 regions. TCRdb redid the calling of the multiplex PCR reads with MiXCR, one entry per CDR3 protein. The table shows hundreds of thousands of distinct CDR3 sequences, with around 21% occurring only once.

Sequences were derived from peripheral blood mononuclear cells (PBMCs), sampled when the disease was refractory, from a patient treated with antithyroid drugs. The rearrangement links TRBV25-1 to TRBJ1-5; D may be TRBD1 (5 bases). The TCR comes from a female donor with Graves disease. The CDR3 sequence: CASSDGARNQPQHF. The CDR3 nucleotides read TGTGCCAGCAGTGACGGGGCGAGGAATCAGCCCCAGCATTTT.